This TCR beta chain was observed in a study of blood T cell repertoires in COVID-19. Study details: Samples representing acute and convalescent COVID-19 were sourced from the United States, Italy and Spain. PBMCs, B-cell-depleted T cells, or T cells provided the cDNA or gDNA that made up the material.

Some clones are missing from TCRdb's copy, which holds only in-frame ones; the method was immunoSEQ multiplex PCR. The data hold 150,000 to 200,000 clones, with roughly 81% observed a single time. CDR3 size: 15 residues. Looked up from germline, CDR1 is SEHNR and CDR2 is FQNEAQ (reference sequence). Trimming at V came to 5 bases and at J to 10 bases, leaving 7 bases not matched to a gene. Seattle-derived patients entered the study during active infection and were followed longitudinally. The chain combines TRBV7-9 with TRBJ1-6, with 11 bases fitting TRBD1. What was sequenced was peripheral blood. This receptor was obtained from an elderly woman with COVID-19, enrolled during active disease. The CDR3 coding sequence is TGTGCCAGCAGCAGCCTGGGGGACAGGGGGTCACCCCTCCACTTT. As protein: CASSSLGDRGSPLHF.